The 28 T cell receptor beta chains below all came from one sample that was sequenced in a study of T cells in Graves' hyperthyroidism and ophthalmopathy. Using RNA transcripts as the source, TCR beta CDR3 regions were amplified. When the TCR CDR3 underwent first-round RT-PCR, the HTBI primer set was used. Each CDR3 protein is one row after TCRdb ran MiXCR on the multiplex PCR reads. The repertoire consists of roughly 290,000 distinct CDR3 sequences, with roughly 13% occurring once and the leading ten covering roughly 8%. Sequenced material: blood. Every receptor here comes from a woman in her 30s with Graves' hyperthyroidism that later progressed to Graves' ophthalmopathy.

This clonotype was seen repeatedly, ten times or more. This sequence joins TRBV7-2 and TRBJ2-1, with TRBD2 matching over 8 bases. Unmatched junction bases numbered 1, after V lost 2 bases and J lost 4 bases. The V gene's germline CDR1 is SGHTA and CDR2 FQGNSA. The CDR3 runs 14 residues. CDR3 amino acids: CASSLTGGYNEQFF. CDR3 in DNA: TGTGCCAGCAGCTTAACGGGAGGGTACAATGAGCAGTTCTTC.

There are many counts of this clonotype. The V gene is TRBV10-3, the J gene TRBJ2-1; D perhaps matches TRBD2 (6 bases). The CDR3 totals 15 residues. Germline V gene lookup returns CDR1 ENHRY and CDR2 SYGVKD. V was pared by 4 bases and J by 4 bases, with 14 bases between. Here the CDR3 DNA reads TGTGCCATCAGTGTCCCCGGGGACTGGTACAATGAGCAGTTCTTC. Amino acids: CAISVPGDWYNEQFF.

Ten or more counts support this clonotype. The rearrangement joins TRBV14 to TRBJ2-7; TRBD2 agrees at 13 bases. The CDR3 is 14 amino acids. After removal of 5 bases from V and 6 bases from J, the junction contained 4 bases not matched to a gene. Germline CDR1 reads SGHDN; CDR2 reads FVKESK. The CDR3 protein is CASSELAGGPEQYF. Written as DNA, the CDR3 is TGTGCCAGCAGCGAACTAGCGGGAGGGCCCGAGCAGTACTTC. Supplemented by reference TRBV14 and TRBJ2-7, the full variable domain reads EAGVTQFPSHSVIEKGQTVTLRCDPISGHDNLYWYRRVMGKEIKFLLHFVKESKQDESGMPNNRFLAERTGGTYSTLKVQPAELEDSGVYFCASSELAGGPEQYFGPGTRLTVT.

This clonotype was counted many times. The rearrangement links TRBV12-5 to TRBJ2-2, with no clear D. V was shortened by 4 bases and J by 3 bases, with 3 bases between the two germline ends. CDR3 length: 12 residues. Germline values: CDR1 LGHNT, CDR2 FRNRAP. The CDR3 reads CASGSYTGELFF. CDR3 DNA: TGTGCTAGTGGTTCCTACACCGGGGAGCTGTTTTTT.

This clonotype was observed at least ten times. The rearrangement uses TRBV7-3 and TRBJ2-6; possibly TRBD1 for D (5 bases). This CDR3 has 15 residues. V was trimmed by 6 bases and J by 2 bases, leaving 11 bases between them. Germline V gene sequence: CDR1 SGHTA, CDR2 FQGTGA. CDR3 protein: CASRPQGTGANVLTF. In DNA form, the CDR3 reads TGTGCCAGCAGACCCCAGGGAACTGGGGCCAACGTCCTGACTTTC.

The chain couples TRBV4-3 to TRBJ1-5; no firm D call. From germline, CDR1 is LGHNA and CDR2 YSLEER. CDR3 length equals 14 residues. Trimming took off 1 base at V and 4 bases at J, with 8 bases between the two ends. In DNA form, the CDR3 reads TGCGCCAGCAGCCAAGCTCCGGAGAATCAGCCCCAGCATTTT. Its translation is CASSQAPENQPQHF.

This clonotype was recorded at least ten times. V usage is TRBV6-1 and J usage is TRBJ2-1, with TRBD1 matching over 12 bases. The CDR3 has 14 amino acids. Germline trimming cut 10 bases from V and 7 bases from J; bases unmatched to any gene: 8. Germline V gene data show CDR1 as MNHNS and CDR2 as SASEGT. For the CDR3, the DNA is TGTGCCACCTCCGGGACAGGGGGCGTAAATGAGCAGTTCTTC. Its protein is CATSGTGGVNEQFF.

The V gene is TRBV20-1, the J gene TRBJ2-2; 11 nucleotides agree with TRBD2. Germline trimming cut 3 bases from V and 7 bases from J; bases unmatched to any gene: 10. The CDR3 is 16 amino acids. Per germline, CDR1 DFQATT and CDR2 SNEGSKA (reference sequence). The CDR3 sequence is CSARAGLAARGGELFF. CDR3 bases: TGCAGTGCTAGGGCGGGACTAGCGGCGCGGGGCGGGGAGCTGTTTTTT.

This clonotype was seen more than once but under ten times. The chain couples TRBV9 to TRBJ2-3; perhaps TRBD2 as D (6 bases). Looked up from germline, CDR1 is SGDLS and CDR2 is YYNGEE. Trimming pared 4 bases from V and 2 bases from J, leaving 17 bases between. The CDR3 contains 16 residues. The CDR3 protein is CASSPQAGLNTDTQYF. The DNA of the CDR3 is TGTGCCAGCAGCCCACAAGCGGGTCTTAACACAGATACGCAGTATTTT.

This clonotype was picked up many times. This rearrangement joins TRBV2 to TRBJ2-2, with 7 bases aligning to TRBD2. CDR1 and CDR2 (germline): SNHLY, FYNNEI. The junction had 6 bases not matched to a gene; V was cut back by 9 bases and J by 5 bases. The length of the CDR3 is 13 residues. This chain's CDR3 is CARGIGGTGELFF. The CDR3, as DNA: TGTGCCAGGGGGATCGGGGGGACCGGGGAGCTGTTTTTT. Full variable domain (rest looked up from reference TRBV2 and TRBJ2-2): EPEVTQTPSHQVTQMGQEVILRCVPISNHLYFYWYRQILGQKVEFLVSFYNNEISEKSEIFDDQFSVERPDGSNFTLKIRSTKLEDSAMYFCARGIGGTGELFFGEGSRLTVL.

At least ten counts were recorded for this clonotype. V gene TRBV12-3 or TRBV12-4 combines with J gene TRBJ1-1; unclear D gene. CDR3 length: 14 residues. V was shortened by 3 bases and J by 5 bases, with 13 bases between the two germline ends. The CDR3 is CASSFDPGWTEAFF. CDR3 in DNA: TGTGCCAGCAGTTTTGATCCGGGATGGACTGAAGCTTTCTTT.

In this sample, this clonotype turned up a few times. The chain has TRBV3-1 and TRBJ1-2; possible D gene TRBD1, 6 bases. The CDR3 extends over 12 amino acids. Germline V gives CDR1 LGHDT, CDR2 YNNKEL (reference sequence). V lost 4 bases and J lost 8, with 11 bases in between. The CDR3 nucleotides read TGTGCCAGCAGCCGACAGGCTATCGGCTACACCTTC. Protein sequence: CASSRQAIGYTF.

This clonotype was found a few times. J is TRBJ2-7 and V is TRBV6-1; D gene ambiguous. Between the trimmed V and J ends, which lost 5 bases and 5 bases, there was a span of 16 bases. The CDR3 covers 14 residues. Germline V lookup: CDR1 MNHNS, CDR2 SASEGT. The CDR3 sequence is CASSPFDIFHEQYF. The CDR3 DNA sequence: TGTGCCAGCAGTCCCTTTGACATATTCCACGAGCAGTACTTC.

This clonotype occurred many times. This chain connects TRBV28 to TRBJ1-5, with D tentatively TRBD1 (5 bases). The CDR3 totals 18 residues. V was pared by 9 bases and J by 2 bases, with 26 bases between. Germline V CDR1 and CDR2: MDHEN, SYDVKM. The CDR3 bases are TGTGCCAGACCCCGGGACTCAAAGGGTGGGGGGGGCAATCAGCCCCAGCATTTT. Its protein is CARPRDSKGGGGNQPQHF.

This clonotype was observed many times. The rearrangement links TRBV3-1 to TRBJ2-7, with D maybe TRBD2 (5 bases). Between the trimmed V and J ends, which lost 0 bases and 0 bases, there was a span of 12 bases. The CDR3 spans 16 residues. In germline, CDR1 is LGHDT, CDR2 YNNKEL (reference sequence). This chain's CDR3 is CASSQDRGSSSYEQYF. The CDR3 DNA follows: TGTGCCAGCAGCCAAGATCGAGGGTCCAGCTCCTACGAGCAGTACTTC.

This clonotype came up many times. The gene calls are TRBV20-1 and TRBJ2-3, with D tentatively TRBD2 (7 bases). CDR1 DFQATT and CDR2 SNEGSKA come from the germline V gene (reference sequence). V lost 6 bases to trimming and J lost 2 bases, with 15 bases between them. CDR3 length: 14 amino acids. Written as DNA, the CDR3 is TGCAGTGCGTCCGGGGGGCGGGACACAGATACGCAGTATTTT. It codes for CSASGGRDTDTQYF.

This clonotype was counted ten times or more. V usage is TRBV6-2 or TRBV6-3 and J usage is TRBJ1-1; D gene ambiguous. Between the trimmed V and J ends, which lost 7 bases and 1 base, there was a span of 16 bases. In germline, CDR1 is MNHEY, CDR2 SVGEGT. The CDR3 totals 15 residues. The CDR3 nucleotides read TGTGCCAGCATACCGGGCGGTGAGGGGAACACTGAAGCTTTCTTT. It yields the protein CASIPGGEGNTEAFF.

The chain couples TRBV20-1 to TRBJ1-6; D unresolved. The germline V gene has CDR1 DFQATT and CDR2 SNEGSKA (reference sequence). This CDR3 spans 15 amino acids. Trimming took 5 bases from V and 0 from J, leaving 11 bases between them. CDR3 residues: CSACLPSSYNSPLHF. CDR3 DNA sequence: TGCAGTGCTTGTCTCCCGAGCTCCTATAATTCACCCCTCCACTTT.

Ten or more counts support this clonotype. The CDR3, as DNA: TGTGCCAGCAGGCCCCCGGCGGGAGGCTACACCTTC. This encodes CASRPPAGGYTF. V gene TRBV27 combines with J gene TRBJ1-2, with D unresolved. V shed 6 bases and J shed 8 bases, with 13 bases lying between them. Germline V gene lookup returns CDR1 MNHEY and CDR2 SMNVEV (reference sequence). The CDR3 is made up of 12 amino acids.

About this clonotype: Germline is not matched at one junction end, which may reflect a read error. This chain uses TRBV10-3 with TRBJ2-4, with D tentatively TRBD1 (6 bases). The CDR3 has 14 residues. Per germline, CDR1 ENHRY and CDR2 SYGVKD. DNA for the CDR3: TGTGCCAGCAGTGAAAGGGGGTGGGGAAACATTCAGTACTTC. It specifies CASSERGWGNIQYF.

The J gene is TRBJ2-1, the V gene TRBV7-6; D is perhaps TRBD2 (7 bases). The DNA matches TRBJ2-7 better at its end, which makes the J call doubtful. Germline CDR1 reads SGHVS; CDR2 reads FNYEAQ. CDR3 length: 15 residues. The CDR3 DNA follows: TGTGCCAGCAGCTTAGGGCGGGGGCTCTACAATGAGCAGTACTTC. As protein: CASSLGRGLYNEQYF.

At least ten counts were recorded for this clonotype. DNA of the CDR3: TGTGCCAGCAGCTCCGGGACAGCTATTTACAATGAGCAGTTCTTC. This encodes CASSSGTAIYNEQFF. The V call is TRBV13, the J call TRBJ2-1; 7 bases align to TRBD1. With V trimmed by 4 bases and J by 4 bases, 7 bases remained unmatched. In germline, CDR1 is PRHDT, CDR2 FYEKMQ (reference sequence). The CDR3 loop spans 15 amino acids.

This clonotype was found a few times. The chain links TRBV18 to TRBJ2-7; D not certain. The CDR3 is 13 amino acids. Germline V gene sequence: CDR1 KGHSH, CDR2 LQKENI. The germline V and J ends were trimmed by 2 bases and 6 bases, with 11 bases remaining between them. This CDR3 reads CASSPEVVGEQYF. For the CDR3, the DNA is TGTGCCAGCTCACCAGAGGTGGTCGGCGAGCAGTACTTC.

This clonotype was seen only once. One base away lies a much larger clone, so this may be a sequencing read error. This chain uses TRBV14 with TRBJ2-7; a possible D gene is TRBD1 (6 bases). The V end lost 1 base, the J end lost 5 bases, and 15 bases lay between the germline ends. This CDR3 spans 15 amino acids. From germline, CDR1 is SGHDN and CDR2 FVKESK. This CDR3 reads CASSQVRGHGNEQYF. CDR3 DNA sequence: TGTGCCAGCAGCCAAGTCCGGGGACATGGCAACGAGCAGTACTTC.

The chain's CDR3 is CASTSGTSSYEQYF. The CDR3 coding sequence is TGTGCCAGCACTTCCGGTACCTCCTCCTACGAGCAGTACTTC. The chain carries TRBV6-2 or TRBV6-3 and TRBJ2-7; D call uncertain. Germline CDR1 and CDR2: MNHEY and SVGEGT. The CDR3 is 14 amino acids. Between the trimmed V and J ends, which lost 7 bases and 0 bases, there was a span of 13 bases.

This clonotype came up many times. The chain joins TRBV20-1 to TRBJ2-5, with TRBD2 as a possible D gene (5 bases). The CDR3 length is 12 residues. Germline CDR1 is DFQATT and CDR2 is SNEGSKA (reference sequence). Deletions cut 5 bases from V and 3 bases from J, with 10 bases between. The DNA of the CDR3 is TGCAGTGCTGCCGGGAAAGAAGAGACCCAGTACTTC. This encodes CSAAGKEETQYF.

The chain joins TRBV28 to TRBJ2-5; a weak D match, TRBD1 (5 bases). V was shortened by 4 bases and J by 5 bases, with 20 bases between the two germline ends. CDR1 and CDR2 (germline): MDHEN, SYDVKM. The length of the CDR3 is 16 residues. This chain's CDR3 is CASSSVDSRLGETQYF. CDR3 sequence (DNA): TGTGCCAGCAGTTCCGTAGACAGCCGCCTTGGGGAGACCCAGTACTTC. The full variable domain, with the rest looked up from reference TRBV28 and TRBJ2-5, is DVKVTQSSRYLVKRTGEKVFLECVQDMDHENMFWYRQDPGLGLRLIYFSYDVKMKEKGDIPEGYSVSREKKERFSLILESASTNQTSMYLCASSSVDSRLGETQYFGPGTRLLVL.

This clonotype showed up many times. The chain recombines TRBV30 with TRBJ1-2; no clear D gene. The CDR3 has 12 residues. Germline assignment: CDR1 GTSNPN and CDR2 SVGIG (reference sequence). V was cut by 2 bases and J by 7 bases, with 11 bases left in between. CDR3 sequence (DNA): TGTGCCTGGAGTTTGGCAAACGGTGGCTACACCTTC. Translated, it gives CAWSLANGGYTF.